Described below is a single T cell receptor beta chain sequence and its context. This sample is drawn from a study of cytomegalovirus exposure and HLA in healthy donors. The CDR3 has 16 amino acids. Trimming cost V 5 bases and J 0 bases, with 14 bases left between them. The germline V gene encodes CDR1 MDHEN and CDR2 SYDVKM. Use of 60 Vbeta and 13 Jbeta primers characterized the PCR. The protocol was immunoSEQ multiplex PCR, while the TCRdb copy is restricted to in-frame clones and leaves out a portion. The sample holds about 110,000 clones, around 70% seen once. Sequencing was carried out using PBMCs. This rearrangement joins TRBV28 to TRBJ1-3; D unresolved. This TCR was sampled from a woman aged 40 to 55 in good health and CMV-seronegative. The CDR3 coding sequence is TGTGCCAGCAGTCTATCGGCGACACTCTCTGGAAACACCATATATTTT. Translation gives CASSLSATLSGNTIYF.